The 31 T cell receptor beta chains in this list originate from one sample, sequenced in a study of blood T cell repertoires in COVID-19. Profiling relied on immunoSEQ multiplex PCR, and the TCRdb table lists in-frame clones only, not all of them. Here the sample spans 150,000 to 200,000 clones, about 84% being singletons. Sequences were obtained from peripheral blood. The receptors shown here come from a woman between 25 and 40 years old with acute or convalescent COVID-19.

The chain couples TRBV15 to TRBJ1-4; a weak D match, TRBD1 (6 bases). Germline V gene lookup returns CDR1 LNHNV and CDR2 YYDKDF (reference sequence). The CDR3 totals 12 residues. V shed 2 bases and J shed 14 bases, with 12 bases lying between them. In DNA, the CDR3 is TGTGCCACCAGCAGAACGACAGGAGGCCTGTTTTTT. It specifies CATSRTTGGLFF.

The CDR3, as DNA: TGCAGCGTGTCGGGGTCATCCCGTACCGGGGAGCTGTTTTTT. It encodes CSVSGSSRTGELFF. V gene TRBV29-1 combines with J gene TRBJ2-2, with a weak D call TRBD2 (5 bases). Trimming pared 6 bases from V and 5 bases from J, leaving 16 bases between. Germline CDR1 reads SQVTM; CDR2 reads ANQGSEA. This CDR3 region has 14 residues.

In its sample, this clone was seen once. The chain is built from TRBV5-1 and TRBJ2-2, with TRBD1 matching over 7 bases. The V gene's germline CDR1 is SGHRS and CDR2 YFSETQ. CDR3 length equals 17 residues. V dropped 0 bases and J dropped 6; count of bases not matched to a gene: 11. Written as DNA, the CDR3 is TGCGCCAGCAGCTTGGTCCCCCGGGACAGTTTCCCCGGGGAGCTGTTTTTT. It codes for CASSLVPRDSFPGELFF.

The chain combines TRBV28 with TRBJ1-6; maybe TRBD1 (5 bases). Trimming cost V 5 bases and J 14 bases, with 13 bases left between them. From germline, CDR1 is MDHEN and CDR2 SYDVKM. CDR3 length: 12 amino acids. CDR3 sequence reads: CASSVPGRSLHF. Written as DNA, the CDR3 is TGTGCCAGCAGTGTCCCAGGGCGATCCCTCCACTTT.

The V gene is TRBV5-4, the J gene TRBJ1-1; maybe TRBD1 (6 bases). The germline V gene encodes CDR1 SGHNT and CDR2 YYREEE (reference sequence). Trimming shortened V by 4 bases and J by 1 base, and 11 bases separated the two germline ends. This CDR3 region has 14 residues. CDR3 amino acids: CASSPGTTNTEAFF. Here the CDR3 DNA reads TGTGCCAGCAGCCCAGGGACAACGAACACTGAAGCTTTCTTT. Using reference TRBV5-4 and TRBJ1-1 for the parts outside the CDR3, the full variable domain is ETGVTQSPTHLIKTRGQQVTLRCSSQSGHNTVSWYQQALGQGPQFIFQYYREEENGRGNFPPRFSGLQFPNYSSELNVNALELDDSALYLCASSPGTTNTEAFFGQGTRLTVV.

The chain employs TRBV29-1 and TRBJ1-2; the D is unclear. V was pared by 4 bases and J by 4 bases, with 13 bases between. Germline CDR1 is SQVTM and CDR2 is ANQGSEA. The CDR3 sequence is 13 residues long. CDR3 nucleotides: TGCAGCGTTGTACGATTGGAGGGCTATGGCTACACCTTC. The encoded protein is CSVVRLEGYGYTF.

The J gene is TRBJ1-2, the V gene TRBV10-3; 9 bases map to TRBD1. V lost 9 bases, J lost 2 bases, and 1 base stayed unmatched. CDR1 and CDR2 from the germline V gene are ENHRY and SYGVKD. The CDR3 is 12 residues long. In DNA form, the CDR3 reads TGTGCCATACAGGGGGCCAACTATGGCTACACCTTC. As protein: CAIQGANYGYTF.

On this clone: The same CDR3 arises from other DNA sequences in this sample as well. The chain carries TRBV7-6 and TRBJ2-7; the D gene is possibly TRBD2 (5 bases). The CDR3 spans 12 residues. Trimming removed 5 bases at V and 4 bases at J, with 9 bases between. Germline V gene sequence: CDR1 SGHVS, CDR2 FNYEAQ. The CDR3 sequence is CASSLTGYEQYF. CDR3 nucleotide sequence: TGTGCCAGCAGCCTCACGGGGTACGAGCAGTACTTC. Full variable domain (rest looked up from reference TRBV7-6 and TRBJ2-7): GAGVSQSPRYKVTKRGQDVALRCDPISGHVSLYWYRQALGQGPEFLTYFNYEAQQDKSGLPNDRFSAERPEGSISTLTIQRTEQRDSAMYRCASSLTGYEQYFGPGTRLTVT.

The rearrangement uses TRBV7-8 and TRBJ1-1, with D perhaps matching TRBD1 (6 bases). There are 14 residues in the CDR3. Germline assignment: CDR1 SGHVS and CDR2 FQNEAQ. The germline V and J ends were trimmed by 4 bases and 6 bases, with 15 bases remaining between them. The CDR3 sequence: CASSYNQGSPEAFF. The CDR3 DNA reads as TGTGCCAGCAGCTACAATCAGGGGTCCCCTGAAGCTTTCTTT.

J is TRBJ2-4 and V is TRBV15, with D possibly matching TRBD1 (5 bases). This CDR3 comprises 14 residues. V lost 3 bases, J lost 6 bases, and 12 bases lay in between. CDR1 LNHNV and CDR2 YYDKDF come from the germline V gene (reference sequence). The CDR3 is CATSRAGWGNIQYF. The CDR3 DNA reads as TGTGCCACCAGCAGGGCAGGGTGGGGAAACATTCAGTACTTC.

This clone rates as medium-sized. V is TRBV5-5 and J is TRBJ2-7, with 7 bases identical to TRBD1. V gave up 2 bases and J gave up 6 bases; unmatched junction bases: 8. Per the germline V gene, CDR1 is SGHKS and CDR2 is YYEKEE (reference sequence). This CDR3 spans 14 amino acids. CDR3 in DNA: TGTGCCAGCAGCTTTTCAGGGGGTAGCTCCGAGCAGTACTTC. Its translation: CASSFSGGSSEQYF.

This sequence joins TRBV3-1 (or the pseudogene TRBV3-2) and TRBJ2-7, with 10 bases matching TRBD2. The CDR3 consists of 16 residues. Trimming cost V 0 bases and J 7 bases; bases outside gene matches: 9. Germline CDR1 is LGHDT and CDR2 is YNNKEL (reference sequence). In nucleotides, the CDR3 is TGTGCCAGCAGCCAAGATGATCGGCTAGCGGGAGTGGAGCAGTACTTC. Residues: CASSQDDRLAGVEQYF.

The V gene is TRBV6-6, the J gene TRBJ2-3, with D possibly matching TRBD2 (6 bases). In germline, CDR1 is MNHNY, CDR2 SVGAGI (reference sequence). V gave up 5 bases and J gave up 3 bases, with 12 bases separating them. The CDR3 is 14 residues long. Written as DNA, the CDR3 is TGTGCCAGCAGTAACGGGGGTTCGACAGATACGCAGTATTTT. Encoded protein: CASSNGGSTDTQYF.

The CDR3 DNA sequence: TGTGCCAGCAGCCAACAGGGGCGGTCACCCCTCCACTTT. This translates into CASSQQGRSPLHF. The chain recombines TRBV11-1 with TRBJ1-6, with TRBD1 matching over 7 bases. The CDR3 is made up of 13 amino acids. V was clipped by 5 bases and J by 10 bases; unmatched bases: 5. The germline V gene has CDR1 SGHAT and CDR2 FQDESV (reference sequence).

V usage is TRBV9 and J usage is TRBJ1-2, with 7 nucleotides matching TRBD1. The trim removed 4 bases at V and 4 bases at J, leaving 13 bases unmatched. This CDR3 has 16 amino acids. Germline CDR1 and CDR2: SGDLS and YYNGEE. CDR3 bases: TGTGCCAGCAGCCCCCGGACAGGAACAAAAGTCTATGGCTACACCTTC. It is translated as CASSPRTGTKVYGYTF.

In this sample, this clone turned up once. V gene TRBV3-1 (or the pseudogene TRBV3-2) combines with J gene TRBJ1-5, with unresolved D. Germline values: CDR1 LGHDT, CDR2 YNNKEL (reference sequence). The CDR3 is made up of 12 amino acids. Trimming left V 5 bases short and J 8 bases short, with 10 bases between. The CDR3 protein is CASSKPGEPQHF. CDR3 coding DNA: TGTGCCAGCAGCAAACCGGGAGAGCCCCAGCATTTT.

The gene calls are TRBV27 and TRBJ1-6, with unresolved D. CDR3 length: 14 amino acids. Per the germline V gene, CDR1 is MNHEY and CDR2 is SMNVEV (reference sequence). Trimming pared 0 bases from V and 8 bases from J, leaving 8 bases between. The CDR3 nucleotides read TGTGCCAGCAGTTTATCTTCGAGGGATTCACCCCTCCACTTT. Amino acids: CASSLSSRDSPLHF.

V and J are TRBV11-2 and TRBJ2-7, with D hard to call. This CDR3 is built from 12 residues. V was clipped by 5 bases and J by 2 bases, with 7 bases between them. Looked up from germline, CDR1 is SGHAT and CDR2 is FQNNGV. The CDR3 protein is CASSTTAYEQYF. DNA for the CDR3: TGTGCCAGCAGCACTACCGCCTACGAGCAGTACTTC.

The chain has TRBV25-1 and TRBJ2-6, with no clear D. Germline CDR1 reads MGHDK; CDR2 reads SYGVNS. The CDR3 spans 17 residues. Trimming stripped 0 bases from V and 0 bases from J, with 9 bases between. The CDR3 region is CASSEYGPSSGANVLTF. For the CDR3, the DNA is TGTGCCAGCAGTGAATATGGCCCCTCCTCTGGGGCCAACGTCCTGACTTTC.

The chain couples TRBV24-1 to TRBJ2-1; D is unresolved. Trimming took 10 bases from V and 13 from J, leaving 16 bases between them. Germline CDR1 KGHDR, CDR2 SFDVKD. This CDR3 comprises 11 residues. The CDR3 DNA reads TGTGCCACTTCCCGACTGACGAGTCAGTTCTTC. Its protein product is CATSRLTSQFF.

This sequence joins TRBV5-1 and TRBJ1-2, with D perhaps TRBD1 (6 bases). CDR1 and CDR2 from the germline V gene are SGHRS and YFSETQ. CDR3 length: 16 residues. V lost 0 bases to trimming and J lost 6 bases, with 18 bases between them. DNA of the CDR3: TGCGCCAGCAGCTTGGTCATCGGACGGGGGGCCGATGGCTACACCTTC. Translated, it gives CASSLVIGRGADGYTF.

The chain has TRBV7-2 and TRBJ1-6; TRBD1 aligns across 7 bases. This CDR3 has 15 amino acids. CDR1 and CDR2 from the germline V gene are SGHTA and FQGNSA. V was pared by 5 bases and J by 7 bases, with 8 bases of the junction left unmatched. CDR3 nucleotides: TGTGCCAGCAGCATAATGGACAGGATGAATTCACCCCTCCACTTT. Translation: CASSIMDRMNSPLHF.

The rearrangement links TRBV27 to TRBJ1-1; D might be TRBD1 (6 bases). Trimming shortened V by 6 bases and J by 6 bases, and 11 bases separated the two germline ends. Looked up from germline, CDR1 is MNHEY and CDR2 is SMNVEV (reference sequence). The CDR3 sequence is 12 residues long. CDR3 loop: CASSYDRSEAFF. CDR3 bases: TGTGCCAGCAGCTACGACAGGTCTGAAGCTTTCTTT.

J is TRBJ1-1 and V is TRBV7-2, with D perhaps TRBD1 (5 bases). V shed 2 bases and J shed 3 bases, with 10 bases lying between them. The germline V gene encodes CDR1 SGHTA and CDR2 FQGNSA. The CDR3 length is 14 residues. DNA of the CDR3: TGTGCCAGCAGCTTACAGGGATCAGACACTGAAGCTTTCTTT. It codes for CASSLQGSDTEAFF.

This clone showed up just a few times. The chain combines TRBV27 with TRBJ2-3; 8 positions agree with TRBD1. Trimming cost V 0 bases and J 2 bases; bases outside gene matches: 7. The CDR3 extends over 17 amino acids. The V gene's germline CDR1 is MNHEY and CDR2 SMNVEV (reference sequence). The CDR3 here is CASSLSAGQGYTDTQYF. The DNA of the CDR3 is TGTGCCAGCAGTTTATCGGCTGGACAGGGTTACACAGATACGCAGTATTTT.

V gene TRBV7-8 combines with J gene TRBJ2-3; 13 positions match TRBD2. The V gene end was trimmed by 5 bases and the J gene end by 2 bases; junction bases not matched to a gene: 4. Germline CDR1 reads SGHVS; CDR2 reads FQNEAQ. The CDR3 contains 16 residues. CDR3 sequence: CASSVLAGGNTDTQYF. In DNA, the CDR3 is TGTGCCAGCAGCGTACTAGCGGGAGGGAACACAGATACGCAGTATTTT.

The V gene is TRBV7-9, the J gene TRBJ1-3, with TRBD1 matching 9 bases. CDR3 length: 17 residues. V trimming: 5 bases; J trimming: 2 bases; junction bases outside the gene matches: 10. Germline loops: CDR1 SEHNR, CDR2 FQNEAQ (reference sequence). The CDR3 DNA is TGTGCCAGCAGCCCTCCGTTCGGGACAGGGACTGGAAACACCATATATTTT. It codes for CASSPPFGTGTGNTIYF.

The gene calls are TRBV28 and TRBJ1-1; no clear D. The CDR3 totals 13 residues. Trimming shortened V by 3 bases and J by 7 bases, and 12 bases separated the two germline ends. Germline lookup yields CDR1 MDHEN and CDR2 SYDVKM. Written as DNA, the CDR3 is TGTGCCAGCAGTTTCGCAGGAACCTTTGAAGCTTTCTTT. Its translation: CASSFAGTFEAFF.

V and J are TRBV5-6 and TRBJ1-3; weak D call: TRBD1 (6 bases). The length of the CDR3 is 15 residues. Trimming cost V 0 bases and J 3 bases, with 10 bases left between them. Per germline, CDR1 SGHDT and CDR2 YYEEEE. CDR3 in amino acids: CASSLVGGDGNTIYF. The CDR3 coding sequence is TGTGCCAGCAGCTTGGTAGGGGGAGATGGAAACACCATATATTTT.

The chain has TRBV5-6 and TRBJ1-3, with 7 positions matching TRBD1. Looked up from germline, CDR1 is SGHDT and CDR2 is YYEEEE. The V and J ends lost 2 bases and 2 bases, in that order; junction bases with no gene match: 1. The CDR3 loop spans 14 amino acids. The CDR3 nucleotides read TGTGCCAGCAGCTTTAGGGGGCCTGGAAACACCATATATTTT. Its protein is CASSFRGPGNTIYF.

CDR3: CASSEDRGRVQPQHF. The CDR3 DNA reads TGTGCCAGCAGCGAGGACAGGGGGCGAGTTCAGCCCCAGCATTTT. The chain joins TRBV5-4 to TRBJ1-5, with 11 bases aligning to TRBD1. The CDR3 sequence is 15 residues long. Germline values: CDR1 SGHNT, CDR2 YYREEE (reference sequence). Trimming removed 4 bases from V and 6 bases from J; junction bases left unmatched: 6.